This T cell receptor (beta chain) was observed in a study of spatial heterogeneity in lung cancer. Study context: The library had UMIs, and each TCR and UMI pair averaged more than ten raw reads.

From the 5' RACE reads, TCRdb called clonotypes with MiXCR, one entry per CDR3 protein. The table has nearly 5,500 distinct CDR3 sequences, 3.5% to 5% seen once. Between the trimmed V and J ends, which lost 5 bases and 0 bases, there was a span of 20 bases. This CDR3 has 18 residues. CDR1 and CDR2 from the germline V gene are SGHTA and FQGNSA. This clonotype was detected many times. Time point specified: sample taken at primary tumor resection. Unsorted samples of tumor, nontumor lung or frozen PBMC had their whole RNA sequenced. The sample consisted of normal lung tissue next to the tumor, taken at surgery. The TCR originated in a male donor with early-stage non-small cell lung cancer. The genes are TRBV7-2 and TRBJ1-3; D remains unclear. CDR3 sequence reads: CASSRQSDRSLSGNTIYF. CDR3 nucleotide sequence: TGTGCCAGCAGCCGCCAGTCGGACCGCAGTCTCTCTGGAAACACCATATATTTT.